This TCR beta chain appears in the sequencing data of a study of blood T cell repertoires in COVID-19. At the level of the study: Some COVID-19 samples were acute and others convalescent; all came from the United States, Italy and Spain. T cells, B-cell-depleted T cells, or PBMCs provided the cDNA or gDNA that served as material.

Original handling: The assay estimated nucleated cells by amplifying reference gene primers. Here immunoSEQ multiplex PCR was the method, and the copy in TCRdb shows in-frame clones only, minus some. V and J calls plus clone size are reproduced from that table; the DNA served to infer D and trimming. The sample yields about 55,000 clones, under 85% seen once. The CDR3 extends over 15 amino acids. The V and J ends lost 3 bases and 10 bases, in that order; junction bases with no gene match: 11. Looked up from germline, CDR1 is KGHDR and CDR2 is SFDVKD. The clonotype was recovered from an older woman with acute or convalescent COVID-19. The specimen sequenced was peripheral blood. The chain joins TRBV24-1 to TRBJ2-1; 7 bases map to TRBD2. The DNA of the CDR3 is TGTGCCACCAGTGATCGTACTAGCGTTCCAGACGAGCAGTTCTTC. Protein product: CATSDRTSVPDEQFF.